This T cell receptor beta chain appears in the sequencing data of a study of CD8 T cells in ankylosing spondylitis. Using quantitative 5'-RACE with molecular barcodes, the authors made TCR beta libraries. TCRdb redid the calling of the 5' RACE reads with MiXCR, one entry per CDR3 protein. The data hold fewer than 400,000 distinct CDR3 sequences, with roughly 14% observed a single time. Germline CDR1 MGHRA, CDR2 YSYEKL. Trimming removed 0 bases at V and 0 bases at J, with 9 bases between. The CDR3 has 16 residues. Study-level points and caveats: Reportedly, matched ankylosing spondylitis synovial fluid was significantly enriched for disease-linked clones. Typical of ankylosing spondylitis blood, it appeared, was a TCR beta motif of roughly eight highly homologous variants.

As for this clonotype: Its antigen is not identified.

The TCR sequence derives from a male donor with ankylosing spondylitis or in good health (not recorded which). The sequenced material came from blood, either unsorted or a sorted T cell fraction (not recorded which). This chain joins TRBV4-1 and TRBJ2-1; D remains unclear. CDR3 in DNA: TGCGCCAGCAGCCAAGATCCCTACCCCTCCTACAATGAGCAGTTCTTC. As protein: CASSQDPYPSYNEQFF.